What follows is one T cell receptor beta chain and its context. The sample comes from a study of shared T cell receptors in the human thymus. Germline V gene sequence: CDR1 LNHDA, CDR2 SQIVND (reference sequence). The CDR3 sequence is 15 residues long. Between the trimmed V and J ends, which lost 7 bases and 5 bases, there was a span of 20 bases. Using immunoSEQ multiplex PCR, the repertoire was profiled, and TCRdb retains in-frame clones only, with some absent. The sample holds over 650,000 clones, 80% to 90% seen once. These data were also reused for a study on human thymus T cells. That work contributes: Having surgery to correct congenital heart defects, healthy Finnish infants acted as the donors. Corrective heart surgery yielded resections, and these provided the thymus tissue. Highly overlapping thymic repertoires in unrelated individuals were reported by related research.

The chain carries TRBV19 and TRBJ1-1; no definite D call. The clonotype comes from a boy less than two years old with a congenital heart defect. Sequencing was carried out using thymocytes. The CDR3 protein is CASMSLESRKTEAFF. For the CDR3, the DNA is TGTGCCAGTATGAGTTTAGAATCGAGGAAAACTGAAGCTTTCTTT.